These T cell receptor beta chains were read from a single sample in a study of blood T cell repertoires in COVID-19. Measured with immunoSEQ multiplex PCR; TCRdb has only the in-frame clones, and not every one. Among roughly 350,000 clones, around 86% were seen once, and the ten largest hold around 6%. Sequenced: peripheral blood. All receptors come from a woman between 50 and 59 years old with COVID-19, enrolled during active disease. The CDR3 runs from the conserved cysteine through the conserved F or W. The order of the fields is D gene, V gene, J gene, clone size, CDR3 protein, CDR3 DNA. The D gene is left open where the match is weak. Rows give clone size only sometimes, using once, few, many, or a class for an expanded clone.

>.|TRBV2|TRBJ2-3|.
CARKRPGSDTQYF
TGTGCCAGAAAAAGACCAGGTTCAGATACGCAGTATTTT
>.|TRBV19|TRBJ2-7|once
CASSTERRLLYF
TGTGCCAGTAGTACCGAGAGGCGTCTTCTCTACTTC
>.|TRBV21-1|TRBJ2-4|.
CASSKVGDREENIQYF
TGTGCCAGCAGCAAAGTGGGGGACAGGGAGGAAAACATTCAGTACTTC
>.|TRBV5-1|TRBJ1-6|.
CASSLGTANNSPLHF
TGCGCCAGCAGCTTGGGTACAGCTAATAATTCACCCCTCCACTTT
>TRBD1|TRBV5-1|TRBJ2-7|.
CASSLAPGQGHYEQYF
TGCGCCAGCAGCTTGGCCCCGGGACAGGGACACTACGAGCAGTACTTC
>TRBD2|TRBV19|TRBJ2-3|.
CASTASGRAAGKTDTQYF
TGTGCCAGTACTGCTAGCGGGAGGGCCGCGGGGAAAACAGATACGCAGTATTTT
>.|TRBV6-5|TRBJ2-7|.
CASSLQGRYYEQYF
TGTGCCAGCAGTCTACAGGGGAGGTACTACGAGCAGTACTTC
>.|TRBV19|TRBJ2-1|.
CASSIARNEQFF
TGTGCCAGTAGTATCGCGCGGAATGAGCAGTTCTTC
>.|TRBV11-2|TRBJ1-5|once
CASSLRRCCRVAPEQPQHF
TGTGCCAGCAGCTTAAGGAGGTGTTGCCGGGTCGCGCCTGAACAGCCCCAGCATTTT
>TRBD2|TRBV5-5|TRBJ2-5|.
CASSFRPGTSGRAFETQYF
TGTGCCAGCAGCTTCCGTCCCGGGACTAGCGGGAGGGCCTTTGAGACCCAGTACTTC
>.|TRBV7-9|TRBJ1-2|.
CASSVREVSLYGYTF
TGTGCCAGCAGCGTCCGGGAGGTGTCCCTCTATGGCTACACCTTC
>TRBD2|TRBV2|TRBJ2-7|.
CASSELLAGSEQYF
TGTGCCAGCAGTGAGTTACTAGCGGGGAGCGAGCAGTACTTC
>.|TRBV5-1|TRBJ2-3|.
CASRRGGPATDTQYF
TGCGCCAGCCGGAGAGGCGGTCCCGCAACAGATACGCAGTATTTT
>TRBD2|TRBV6-5|TRBJ2-7|.
CASRRTSDSYEQYF
TGTGCCAGCAGAAGGACTAGCGACTCCTACGAGCAGTACTTC
>.|TRBV6-5|TRBJ1-1|.
CASSFPAGPVEAFF
TGTGCCAGCAGTTTCCCCGCTGGTCCGGTTGAAGCTTTCTTT
>.|TRBV6-1|TRBJ1-1|.
CASSEAPPPSPSGFF
TGTGCCAGCAGTGAAGCCCCACCCCCAAGTCCCAGTGGTTTCTTT
>TRBD1|TRBV19|TRBJ1-6|few
CASSDRGRYNSPLHF
TGTGCCAGTAGCGACAGGGGGAGGTATAATTCACCCCTCCACTTT
>TRBD2|TRBV5-1|TRBJ2-1|.
CASTPGTTYNEQFF
TGCGCCAGCACCCCCGGGACTACCTACAATGAGCAGTTCTTC
>TRBD2|TRBV19|TRBJ2-1|.
CASSPWTSGSNEQFF
TGTGCCAGTAGTCCCTGGACTAGCGGGAGTAATGAGCAGTTCTTC
>TRBD1|TRBV11-2|TRBJ2-5|.
CASSFRTGKQETQYF
TGTGCCAGCAGCTTCCGGACAGGAAAACAAGAGACCCAGTACTTC
>.|TRBV19|TRBJ1-5|.
CASSWTVNQPQHF
TGTGCCAGTAGCTGGACAGTTAATCAGCCCCAGCATTTT